Reported below is one TCR beta chain. As yet, its antigen is unknown. This sample stems from a study of cytomegalovirus exposure and HLA in healthy donors. About the research overall: Membership in the Caucasian-associated ancestry cluster was found for about 84% of about 430 genotyped donors.

PCR amplification relied on 60 Vbeta primers (plus 13 Jbeta primers). Source study methods: In a later analysis, tens of millions of unique TCR beta chains included roughly 11 million shared by two or more donors. Profiled with immunoSEQ multiplex PCR; TCRdb holds only in-frame clones, not every one. The DNA gave D and trimming, while V, J and clone size come from that table. The table lists 200,000 or so clones, approximately 80% of them singletons. CDR1 LNHNV and CDR2 YYDKDF come from the germline V gene (reference sequence). Trimming took off 2 bases at V and 0 bases at J, with 6 bases between the two ends. The CDR3 consists of 14 residues. Findings and caveats of the study: With high specificity and sensitivity, the classifier reportedly diagnosed cytomegalovirus status. In a later analysis, TCR beta V- and J-gene trimming showed a link to a missense DCLRE1C variant.

The clonotype comes from a girl aged 10 to 17 in good health and CMV-seronegative. This chain uses TRBV15 with TRBJ2-3; D is undetermined. The sequenced sample was PBMCs. The CDR3 DNA follows: TGTGCCACCAGCAGACTCCCTAGCACAGATACGCAGTATTTT. It yields the protein CATSRLPSTDTQYF.